Sequencing of this T cell receptor beta chain was carried out in a study of STAT5B mutations in CD4+ large granular lymphocyte leukemia. Whole-study context: Among healthy controls, a particular HLA allele went with more CDR3 'QG' motifs. Study-wide results and caveats: Without putative leukemic clones, patient CD4-sorted repertoires remained more clonal than healthy CD4+ repertoires. Compared with healthy controls (2/35), patient top clones favored TRBV06 (8/27).

Losses at the gene ends were 0 bases for V and 6 bases for J; bases not matched to a gene: 11. The CDR3 is 17 amino acids. The germline CDR1 and CDR2 sequences are ENHRY and SYGVKD. Points on this clone: Its target is unknown.

Clones were sequenced by immunoSEQ multiplex PCR, and TCRdb holds only the in-frame ones, with some missing. The data show more than 30,000 clones, roughly nine tenths seen once. The sample was CD4+ T cells from blood buffy coats. The rearrangement joins TRBV10-3 to TRBJ2-7; 10 nucleotides match TRBD2. This receptor was obtained from a human donor in good health. In nucleotides, the CDR3 is TGTGCCATCAGTGAGTCGAATAGGGCTAGCGGGAGCGGCGAGCAGTACTTC. It is translated as CAISESNRASGSGEQYF.